The present entry profiles one T cell receptor beta chain with its context. What it binds is not known. Sequenced by immunoSEQ multiplex PCR; TCRdb stores in-frame clones only, minus some. In the table there are some 140,000 clones, more than 75% of which are singletons. The data were taken from a study of T cell responses to AZD1222 COVID-19 vaccine. Study-level results: Repertoires were sampled only after the peak T cell response. Donors skewed white British and female; clonal diversity was possibly underestimated. Dominant CD4 TCR responses targeted spike regions 160-218 and 743-854.

The sequencing here drew on peripheral blood, taken on day 0 of AZD1222 vaccination. The origin of this receptor is an adult in good health.

CDR3 DNA sequence: TGTGCCAGCAGGAGAACAGGGGGAATAGGCTACACCTTC. Protein product: CASRRTGGIGYTF. This chain joins TRBV27 and TRBJ1-2, with 8 bases aligning to TRBD1. After removal of 6 bases from V and 8 bases from J, the junction contained 8 bases not matched to a gene. CDR1 and CDR2 from the germline V gene are MNHEY and SMNVEV (reference sequence). This CDR3 region has 13 residues.